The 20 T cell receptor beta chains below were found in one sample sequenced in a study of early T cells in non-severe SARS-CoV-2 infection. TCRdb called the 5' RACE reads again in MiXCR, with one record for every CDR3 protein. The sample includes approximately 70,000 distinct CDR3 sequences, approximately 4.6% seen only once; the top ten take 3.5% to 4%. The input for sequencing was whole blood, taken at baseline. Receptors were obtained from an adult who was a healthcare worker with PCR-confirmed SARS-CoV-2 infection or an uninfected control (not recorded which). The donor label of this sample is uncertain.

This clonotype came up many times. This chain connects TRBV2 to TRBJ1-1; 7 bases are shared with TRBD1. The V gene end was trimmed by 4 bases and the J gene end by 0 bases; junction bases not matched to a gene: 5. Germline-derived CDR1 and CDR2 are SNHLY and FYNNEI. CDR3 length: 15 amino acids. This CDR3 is CASSAPGQMNTEAFF. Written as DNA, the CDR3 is TGTGCCAGCAGTGCACCGGGACAGATGAACACTGAAGCTTTCTTT.

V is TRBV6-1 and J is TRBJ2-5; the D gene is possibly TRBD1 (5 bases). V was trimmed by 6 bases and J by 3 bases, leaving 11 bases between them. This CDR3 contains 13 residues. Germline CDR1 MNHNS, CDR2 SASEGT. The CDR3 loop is CASSATGKETQYF. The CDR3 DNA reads TGTGCCAGCAGCGCTACAGGAAAAGAGACCCAGTACTTC.

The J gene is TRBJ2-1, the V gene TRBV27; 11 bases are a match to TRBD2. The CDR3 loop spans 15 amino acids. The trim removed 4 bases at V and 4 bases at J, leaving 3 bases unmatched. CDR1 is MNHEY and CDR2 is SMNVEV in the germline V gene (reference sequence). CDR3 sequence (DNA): TGTGCCAGCAGTTCATCTAGCGGGGGGTACAATGAGCAGTTCTTC. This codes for CASSSSSGGYNEQFF.

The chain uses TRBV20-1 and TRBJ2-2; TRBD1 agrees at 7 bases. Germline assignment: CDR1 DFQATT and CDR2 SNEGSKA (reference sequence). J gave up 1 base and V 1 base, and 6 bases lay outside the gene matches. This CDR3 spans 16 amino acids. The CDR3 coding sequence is TGCAGTGCTAGAGGCTTTAGACAGGGGAACACCGGGGAGCTGTTTTTT. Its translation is CSARGFRQGNTGELFF.

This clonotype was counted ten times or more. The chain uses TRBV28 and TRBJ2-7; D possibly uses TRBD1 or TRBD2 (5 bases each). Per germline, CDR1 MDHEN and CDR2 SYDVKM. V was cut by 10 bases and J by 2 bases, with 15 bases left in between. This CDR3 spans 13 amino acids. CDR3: CATKTAVPYEQYF. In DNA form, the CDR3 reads TGTGCCACCAAGACAGCGGTCCCCTACGAGCAGTACTTC. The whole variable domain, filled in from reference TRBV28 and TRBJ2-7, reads DVKVTQSSRYLVKRTGEKVFLECVQDMDHENMFWYRQDPGLGLRLIYFSYDVKMKEKGDIPEGYSVSREKKERFSLILESASTNQTSMYLCATKTAVPYEQYFGPGTRLTVT.

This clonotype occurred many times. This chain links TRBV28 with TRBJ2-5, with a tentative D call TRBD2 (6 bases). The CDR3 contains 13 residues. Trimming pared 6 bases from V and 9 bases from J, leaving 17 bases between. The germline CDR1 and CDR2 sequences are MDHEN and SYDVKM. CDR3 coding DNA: TGTGCCAGCAGGCCGTGGGGGGAAGGGGCCCAGTACTTC. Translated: CASRPWGEGAQYF.

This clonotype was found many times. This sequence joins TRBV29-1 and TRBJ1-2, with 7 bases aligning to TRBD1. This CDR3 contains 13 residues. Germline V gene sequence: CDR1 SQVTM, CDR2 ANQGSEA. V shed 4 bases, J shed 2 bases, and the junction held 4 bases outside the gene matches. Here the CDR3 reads CSVVGQENYGYTF. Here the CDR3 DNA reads TGCAGCGTTGTTGGACAGGAGAACTATGGCTACACCTTC.

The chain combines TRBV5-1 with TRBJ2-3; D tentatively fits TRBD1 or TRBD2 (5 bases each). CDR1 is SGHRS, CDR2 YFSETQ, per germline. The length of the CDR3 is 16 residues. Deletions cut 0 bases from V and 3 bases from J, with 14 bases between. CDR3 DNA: TGCGCCAGCAGCTTGGTTTCGGGGCAGGGTACAGATACGCAGTATTTT. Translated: CASSLVSGQGTDTQYF. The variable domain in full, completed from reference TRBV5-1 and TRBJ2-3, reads KAGVTQTPRYLIKTRGQQVTLSCSPISGHRSVSWYQQTPGQGLQFLFEYFSETQRNKGNFPGRFSGRQFSNSRSEMNVSTLELGDSALYLCASSLVSGQGTDTQYFGPGTRLTVL.

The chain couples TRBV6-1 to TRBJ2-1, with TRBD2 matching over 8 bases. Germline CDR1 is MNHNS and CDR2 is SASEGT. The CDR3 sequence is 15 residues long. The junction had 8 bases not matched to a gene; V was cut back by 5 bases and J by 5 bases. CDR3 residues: CASSSPSGPDNEQFF. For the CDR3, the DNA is TGTGCCAGCAGTTCCCCTAGCGGGCCTGACAATGAGCAGTTCTTC.

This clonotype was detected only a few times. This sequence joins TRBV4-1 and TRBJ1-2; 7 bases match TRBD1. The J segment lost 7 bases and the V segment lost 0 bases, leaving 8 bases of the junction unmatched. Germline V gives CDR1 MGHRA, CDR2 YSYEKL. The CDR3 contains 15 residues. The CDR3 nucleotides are TGCGCCAGCAGCCAAGATAGGGGGACAGAAATTGGCTACACCTTC. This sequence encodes CASSQDRGTEIGYTF.

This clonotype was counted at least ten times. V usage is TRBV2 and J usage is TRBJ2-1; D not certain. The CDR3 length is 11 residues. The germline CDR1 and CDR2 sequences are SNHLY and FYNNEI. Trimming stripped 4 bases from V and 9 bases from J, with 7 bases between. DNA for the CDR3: TGTGCCAGCAGTGTGGGCCTTGAGCAGTTCTTC. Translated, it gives CASSVGLEQFF.

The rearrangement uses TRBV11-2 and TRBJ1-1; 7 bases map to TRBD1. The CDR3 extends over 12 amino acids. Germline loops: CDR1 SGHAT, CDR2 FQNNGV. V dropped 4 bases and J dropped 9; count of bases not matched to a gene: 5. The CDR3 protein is CASSSRQGQAFF. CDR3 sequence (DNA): TGTGCCAGCAGCTCCAGACAGGGCCAAGCTTTCTTT.

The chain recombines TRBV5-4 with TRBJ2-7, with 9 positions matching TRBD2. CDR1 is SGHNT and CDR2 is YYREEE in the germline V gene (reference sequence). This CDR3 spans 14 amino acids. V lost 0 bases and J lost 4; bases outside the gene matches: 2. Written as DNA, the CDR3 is TGTGCCAGCAGCTTGGGCGGGGGGGAGTACGAGCAGTACTTC. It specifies CASSLGGGEYEQYF.

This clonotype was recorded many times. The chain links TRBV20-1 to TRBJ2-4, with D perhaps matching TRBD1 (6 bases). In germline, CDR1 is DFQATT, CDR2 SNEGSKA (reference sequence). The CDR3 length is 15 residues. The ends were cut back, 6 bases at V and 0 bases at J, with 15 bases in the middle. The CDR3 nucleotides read TGCAGTGCAACCGGGACACTTATAGCCAAAAACATTCAGTACTTC. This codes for CSATGTLIAKNIQYF.

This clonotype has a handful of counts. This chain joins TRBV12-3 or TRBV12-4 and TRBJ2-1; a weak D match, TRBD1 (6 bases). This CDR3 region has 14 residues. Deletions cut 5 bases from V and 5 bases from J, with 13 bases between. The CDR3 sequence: CASSPRTDNNEQFF. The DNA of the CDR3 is TGTGCCAGCAGTCCCCGGACAGACAACAATGAGCAGTTCTTC.

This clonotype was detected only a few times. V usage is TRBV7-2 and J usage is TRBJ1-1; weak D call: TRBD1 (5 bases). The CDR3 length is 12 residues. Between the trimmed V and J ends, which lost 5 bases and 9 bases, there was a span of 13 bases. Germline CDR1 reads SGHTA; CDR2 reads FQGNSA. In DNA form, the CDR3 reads TGTGCCAGCAGCCCGGACACGGATAAAGCTTTCTTT. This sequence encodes CASSPDTDKAFF.

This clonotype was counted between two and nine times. CDR3 amino acids: CASRSGGAPDTQYF. CDR3 coding DNA: TGTGCCAGCAGGAGCGGGGGGGCCCCGGATACGCAGTATTTT. The V gene is TRBV6-2 or TRBV6-3, the J gene TRBJ2-3; the match to TRBD2 covers 10 bases. The V and J ends lost 6 bases and 6 bases, in that order; junction bases with no gene match: 6. Germline V gene lookup returns CDR1 MNHEY and CDR2 SVGEGT. The CDR3 consists of 14 residues.

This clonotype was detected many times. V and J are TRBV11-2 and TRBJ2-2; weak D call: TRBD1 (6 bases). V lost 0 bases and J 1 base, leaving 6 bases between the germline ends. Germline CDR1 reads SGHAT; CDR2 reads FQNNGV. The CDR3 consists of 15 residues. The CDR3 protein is CASSLDRGNTGELFF. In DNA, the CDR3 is TGTGCCAGCAGCTTAGACAGGGGGAACACCGGGGAGCTGTTTTTT.

The DNA of the CDR3 is TGCGCCAGCAGCTTGGACCCGGGACAGAACACCGGGGAGCTGTTTTTT. Translation gives CASSLDPGQNTGELFF. This chain links TRBV5-1 with TRBJ2-2; possible D gene TRBD1, 6 bases. This CDR3 spans 16 amino acids. CDR1 is SGHRS, CDR2 YFSETQ, per germline. V lost 0 bases to trimming and J lost 1 base, with 10 bases between them.

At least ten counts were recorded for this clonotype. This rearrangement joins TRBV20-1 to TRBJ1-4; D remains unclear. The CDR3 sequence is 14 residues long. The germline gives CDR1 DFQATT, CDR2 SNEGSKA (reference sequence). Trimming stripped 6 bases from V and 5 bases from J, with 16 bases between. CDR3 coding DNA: TGCAGTGCCTGGGGTGGGGAAGGAAATGAAAAACTGTTTTTT. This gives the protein CSAWGGEGNEKLFF.